Sequencing of this T cell receptor (beta chain) was carried out in a study of cytomegalovirus exposure and HLA in healthy donors. For the study at large: Membership in the Caucasian-associated ancestry cluster was found for 81% of 300 to 500 genotyped donors. Study outcomes and limitations: The classifier was said to identify cytomegalovirus status with high specificity and sensitivity. It was reported in a later analysis that an Asian-associated ancestry cluster showed fewer N-insertions than the roughly 670-donor mean.

Though nominally healthy at sampling, donors likely had unrecorded immune exposures. Notes on this clone: Its specificity is unknown.

PCR primers comprised 60 Vbeta and 13 Jbeta primers. Libraries were prepared by immunoSEQ multiplex PCR; TCRdb keeps only in-frame clonotypes and omits some of them. The data show more than 75,000 clones, 70% to 80% seen once. Germline V gives CDR1 SGHDN, CDR2 FVKESK. The length of the CDR3 is 12 residues. Between the trimmed V and J ends, which lost 2 bases and 7 bases, there was a span of 7 bases. The receptor's source is a middle-aged man in good health and CMV-seropositive. This chain links TRBV14 with TRBJ2-3; D unclear. Sequencing used PBMCs. This CDR3 is CASSQNSYTQYF. In nucleotides, the CDR3 is TGTGCCAGCAGCCAAAATTCATATACGCAGTATTTT.